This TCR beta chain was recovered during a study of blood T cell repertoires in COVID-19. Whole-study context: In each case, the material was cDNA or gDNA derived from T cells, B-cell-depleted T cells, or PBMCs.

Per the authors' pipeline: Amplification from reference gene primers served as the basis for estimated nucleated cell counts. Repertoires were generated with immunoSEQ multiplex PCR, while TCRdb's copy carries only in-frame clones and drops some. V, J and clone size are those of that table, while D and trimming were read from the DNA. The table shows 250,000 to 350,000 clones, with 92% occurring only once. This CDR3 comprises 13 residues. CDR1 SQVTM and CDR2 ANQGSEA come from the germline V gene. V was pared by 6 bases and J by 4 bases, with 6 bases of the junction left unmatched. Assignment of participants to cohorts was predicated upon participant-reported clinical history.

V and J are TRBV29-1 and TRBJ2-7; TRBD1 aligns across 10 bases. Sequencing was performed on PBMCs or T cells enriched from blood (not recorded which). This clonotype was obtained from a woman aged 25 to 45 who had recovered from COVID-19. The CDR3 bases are TGCAGCGTGGGACAGGGGCTAAATTACGAGCAGTACTTC. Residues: CSVGQGLNYEQYF.